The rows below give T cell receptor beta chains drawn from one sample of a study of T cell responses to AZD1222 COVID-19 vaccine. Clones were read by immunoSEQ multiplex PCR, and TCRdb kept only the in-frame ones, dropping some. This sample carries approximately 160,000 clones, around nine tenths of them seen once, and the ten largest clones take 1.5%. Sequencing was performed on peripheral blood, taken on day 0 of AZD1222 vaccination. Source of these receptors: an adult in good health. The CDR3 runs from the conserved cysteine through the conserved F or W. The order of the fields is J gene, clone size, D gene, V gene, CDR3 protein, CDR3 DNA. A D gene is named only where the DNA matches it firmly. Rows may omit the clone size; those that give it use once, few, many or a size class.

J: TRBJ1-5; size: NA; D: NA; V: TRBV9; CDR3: CASSVGSGSNQPQHF; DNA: TGTGCCAGCAGCGTAGGTTCCGGGAGCAATCAGCCCCAGCATTTT
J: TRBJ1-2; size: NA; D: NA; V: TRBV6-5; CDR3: CASTHQGEDYGYTF; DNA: TGTGCCAGCACCCACCAGGGTGAAGACTATGGCTACACCTTC
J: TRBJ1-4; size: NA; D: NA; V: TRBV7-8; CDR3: CASSLFTGEKLFF; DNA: TGTGCCAGCAGCCTCTTCACCGGAGAAAAACTGTTTTTT
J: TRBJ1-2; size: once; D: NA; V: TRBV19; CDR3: CASSITLERVNYGYTF; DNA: TGTGCCAGTAGTATAACCCTCGAACGAGTTAACTATGGCTACACCTTC
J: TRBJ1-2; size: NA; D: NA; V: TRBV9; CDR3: CASSPHEGSLYGYTF; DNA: TGTGCCAGCAGCCCTCATGAGGGCAGCCTCTATGGCTACACCTTC
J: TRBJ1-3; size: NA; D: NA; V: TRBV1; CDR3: CTSSSRVRVSTGNTIYF; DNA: TGCACCAGCAGCTCCCGGGTCAGGGTCTCAACCGGAAACACCATATATTTT
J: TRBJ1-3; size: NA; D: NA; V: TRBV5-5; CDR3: CASSFGTVSGNTIYF; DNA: TGTGCCAGCAGCTTCGGTACAGTCTCTGGAAACACCATATATTTT
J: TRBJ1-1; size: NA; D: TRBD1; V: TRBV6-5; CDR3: CASRQGADTEAFF; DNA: TGTGCCAGCAGACAGGGGGCCGACACTGAAGCTTTCTTT
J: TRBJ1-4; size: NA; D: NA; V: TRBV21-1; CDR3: CASSRQGRYEKLFF; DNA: TGTGCCAGCAGTAGACAGGGACGTTACGAAAAACTGTTTTTT
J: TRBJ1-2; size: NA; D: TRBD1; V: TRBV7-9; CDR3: CASSLDSRGVMEGYTF; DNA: TGTGCCAGCAGCTTAGATTCCAGGGGGGTTATGGAGGGCTACACCTTC
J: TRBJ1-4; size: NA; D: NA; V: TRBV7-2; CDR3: CASSHSGEAPVGKLFF; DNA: TGTGCCAGCAGCCATTCAGGGGAGGCCCCTGTTGGAAAACTGTTTTTT
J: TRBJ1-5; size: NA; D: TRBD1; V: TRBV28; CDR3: CASSGKSVRTGGFGNQPQHF; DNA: TGTGCCAGCAGTGGTAAGAGTGTAAGGACAGGGGGCTTTGGCAATCAGCCCCAGCATTTT
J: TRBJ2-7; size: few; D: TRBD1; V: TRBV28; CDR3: CASSLIQGAGEQYF; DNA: TGTGCCAGCAGTTTAATCCAGGGGGCAGGGGAGCAGTACTTC
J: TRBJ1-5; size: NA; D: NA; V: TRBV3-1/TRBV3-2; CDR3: CASSQESQPQHF; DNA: TGTGCCAGCAGCCAAGAAAGTCAGCCCCAGCATTTT
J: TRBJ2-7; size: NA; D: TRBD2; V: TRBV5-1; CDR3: CASSLGLAGVLNSYEQYF; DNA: TGCGCCAGCAGCTTGGGACTAGCGGGGGTCTTGAACTCCTACGAGCAGTACTTC
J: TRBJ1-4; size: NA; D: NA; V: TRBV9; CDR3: CASSVEGQGKLFF; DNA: TGTGCCAGCAGCGTAGAGGGTCAGGGAAAACTGTTTTTT
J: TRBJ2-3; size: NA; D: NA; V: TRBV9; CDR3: CASSTGRSTQYF; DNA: TGTGCCAGCAGCACGGGGAGATCTACGCAGTATTTT
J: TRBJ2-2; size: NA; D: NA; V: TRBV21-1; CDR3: CASSKGEGEAGELFF; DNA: TGTGCCAGCAGCAAAGGGGAGGGTGAGGCCGGGGAGCTGTTTTTT
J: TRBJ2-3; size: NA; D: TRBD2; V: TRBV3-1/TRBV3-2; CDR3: CASSQRGGGTDTQYF; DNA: TGTGCCAGCAGCCAACGCGGGGGGGGCACAGATACGCAGTATTTT
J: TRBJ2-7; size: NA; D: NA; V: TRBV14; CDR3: CASSLWGSEQYF; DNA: TGTGCCAGCAGCCTCTGGGGGTCGGAGCAGTACTTC
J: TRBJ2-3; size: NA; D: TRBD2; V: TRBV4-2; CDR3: CASSPVSSGGWDTQYF; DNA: TGTGCCAGCAGCCCCGTTTCTAGCGGGGGGTGGGATACGCAGTATTTT
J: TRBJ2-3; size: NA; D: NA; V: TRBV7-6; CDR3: CASSLGGRGTDTQYF; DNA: TGTGCCAGCAGCTTAGGGGGCCGGGGCACAGATACGCAGTATTTT
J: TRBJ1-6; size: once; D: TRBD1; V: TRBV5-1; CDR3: CASKNPRQGVRSPLHF; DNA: TGCGCCAGCAAGAATCCTCGACAGGGGGTCCGGTCACCCCTCCACTTT
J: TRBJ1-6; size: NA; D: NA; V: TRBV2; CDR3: CASSETGQSPLHF; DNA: TGTGCCAGCAGTGAAACAGGACAATCACCCCTCCACTTT
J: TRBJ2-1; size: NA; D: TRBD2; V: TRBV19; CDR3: CASTPNRGGSYNEQFF; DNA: TGTGCCAGTACCCCAAACCGGGGGGGCTCCTACAATGAGCAGTTCTTC
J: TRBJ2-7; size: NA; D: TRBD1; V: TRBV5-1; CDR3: CASSSPLTTGTTYEQYF; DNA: TGCGCCAGCTCCTCCCCCCTCACGACAGGGACCACCTACGAGCAGTACTTC
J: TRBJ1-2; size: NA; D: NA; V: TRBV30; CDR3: CAWSPTGGLLGYTF; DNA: TGTGCCTGGAGCCCTACCGGGGGGCTCCTTGGCTACACCTTC
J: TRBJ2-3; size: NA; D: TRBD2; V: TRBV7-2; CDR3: CASSRNPSTSLAGDQYF; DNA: TGTGCCAGCAGCCGGAACCCATCGACCTCATTAGCGGGGGATCAGTATTTT
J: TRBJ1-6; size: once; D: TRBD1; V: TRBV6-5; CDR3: CASRTTGESPLHF; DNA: TGTGCCAGCAGAACCACAGGGGAATCACCCCTCCACTTT
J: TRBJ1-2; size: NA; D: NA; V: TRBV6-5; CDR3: CASSLDGLNYGYTF; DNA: TGTGCCAGCAGCCTGGACGGCCTAAACTATGGCTACACCTTC
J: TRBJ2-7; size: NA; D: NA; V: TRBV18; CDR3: CASSPMSVRTISYEQYF; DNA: TGTGCCAGCTCACCGATGAGCGTCAGAACCATTTCCTACGAGCAGTACTTC
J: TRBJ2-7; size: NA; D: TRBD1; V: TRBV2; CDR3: CASVRQGAVYEQYF; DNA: TGTGCCAGCGTGCGACAGGGGGCCGTCTACGAGCAGTACTTC
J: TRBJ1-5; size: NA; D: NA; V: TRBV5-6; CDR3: CASSLGFSTFSNQPQHF; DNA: TGTGCCAGCAGCTTGGGATTTAGCACTTTTAGCAATCAGCCCCAGCATTTT
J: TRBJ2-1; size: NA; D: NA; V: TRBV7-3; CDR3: CASSLVSGAFGEQFF; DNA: TGTGCCAGCAGCTTAGTTAGTGGGGCTTTTGGGGAGCAGTTCTTC
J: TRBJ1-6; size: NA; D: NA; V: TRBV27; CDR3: CASSSHRGPNSPLHF; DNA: TGTGCCAGCAGTTCTCACCGGGGCCCGAATTCACCCCTCCACTTT
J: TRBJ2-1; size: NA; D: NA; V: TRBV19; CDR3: CASRDYPYNEQFF; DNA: TGTGCCAGTAGGGATTACCCCTACAATGAGCAGTTCTTC
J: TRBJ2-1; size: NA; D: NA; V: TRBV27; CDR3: CASSPSSGYRYNEQFF; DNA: TGTGCCAGCAGTCCCTCGTCTGGGTACCGGTACAATGAGCAGTTCTTC
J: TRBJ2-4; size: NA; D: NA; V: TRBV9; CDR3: CASSLGNIQYF; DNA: TGTGCCAGCAGCTTAGGGAACATTCAGTACTTC
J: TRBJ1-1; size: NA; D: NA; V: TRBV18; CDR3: CASQPTGSDTEAFF; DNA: TGTGCCAGCCAACCTACAGGGTCGGACACTGAAGCTTTCTTT
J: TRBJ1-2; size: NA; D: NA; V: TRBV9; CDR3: CASSVGGRALSGYTF; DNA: TGTGCCAGCAGCGTAGGGGGAAGGGCCCTAAGCGGCTACACCTTC
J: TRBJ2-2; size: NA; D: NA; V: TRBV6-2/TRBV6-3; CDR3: CASSYSTMRYTGELFF; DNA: TGTGCCAGCAGTTACTCGACGATGAGGTACACCGGGGAGCTGTTTTTT
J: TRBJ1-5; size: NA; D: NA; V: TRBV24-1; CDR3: CATSPRGGGGGQPQHF; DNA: TGTGCCACCAGTCCCAGAGGGGGGGGCGGCGGTCAGCCCCAGCATTTT
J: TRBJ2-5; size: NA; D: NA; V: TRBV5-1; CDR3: CASSVGERQETQYF; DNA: TGCGCCAGCAGCGTAGGGGAGAGACAAGAGACCCAGTACTTC
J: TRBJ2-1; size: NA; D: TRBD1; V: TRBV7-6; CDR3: CASSSGTGGYNEQFF; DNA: TGTGCCAGCAGCTCCGGGACAGGGGGCTACAATGAGCAGTTCTTC
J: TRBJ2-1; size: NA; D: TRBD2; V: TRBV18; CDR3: CASSRGGLYNEQFF; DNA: TGTGCCAGCTCACGGGGGGGATTGTACAATGAGCAGTTCTTC
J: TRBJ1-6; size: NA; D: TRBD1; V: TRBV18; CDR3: CASSAGTGRSSPLHF; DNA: TGTGCCAGCTCAGCGGGGACAGGGCGGAGTTCACCCCTCCACTTT